This passage covers 22 T cell receptor beta chains from one sample sequenced in a study of T cells after yellow fever vaccination. MiXCR, run by TCRdb on the 5' RACE reads, gives a single entry per CDR3 protein. The sample has almost 600,000 distinct CDR3 sequences, approximately 13% seen once; the top ten hold 11% to 15%. The material was PBMCs, obtained on the day of the yellow fever booster vaccination. The receptors here all came from a young man who received the YFV17D yellow fever vaccine.

The V gene is TRBV5-6, the J gene TRBJ2-5, with a tentative D call TRBD2 (5 bases). The V gene lost 2 bases and the J gene lost 0 bases, with 14 bases spanning the gap. The germline V gene encodes CDR1 SGHDT and CDR2 YYEEEE. This CDR3 is 16 amino acids long. This CDR3 is CASSFRRARNQETQYF. DNA for the CDR3: TGTGCCAGCAGCTTTCGGCGGGCGAGGAACCAAGAGACCCAGTACTTC.

Many counts were recorded for this clonotype. The chain combines TRBV7-2 with TRBJ2-5; a possible D gene is TRBD1 (5 bases). The CDR3 extends over 13 amino acids. Germline CDR1 and CDR2: SGHTA and FQGNSA. The V end was cut by 3 bases, the J end by 1 base, with 6 bases between. The CDR3 DNA reads TGTGCCAGCAGCTTCAGGGTCCAAGAGACCCAGTACTTC. This translates into CASSFRVQETQYF.

This clonotype was found a few times. The chain links TRBV20-1 to TRBJ2-2; D might be TRBD1 (6 bases). CDR3 size: 14 residues. CDR1 is DFQATT and CDR2 is SNEGSKA in the germline V gene (reference sequence). Between the trimmed V and J ends, which lost 3 bases and 0 bases, there was a span of 8 bases. This chain's CDR3 is CSARDSSNTGELFF. The DNA for the CDR3 is TGCAGTGCTAGGGACAGTTCGAACACCGGGGAGCTGTTTTTT.

This clonotype was counted only a few times. This rearrangement joins TRBV6-1 to TRBJ2-6; D tentatively reads TRBD1 or TRBD2 (5 bases each). The CDR3 spans 18 residues. The V gene's germline CDR1 is MNHNS and CDR2 SASEGT. V shed 6 bases and J shed 0 bases, with 18 bases lying between them. CDR3 amino acids: CASSPGHGVSSGANVLTF. The CDR3 nucleotides are TGTGCCAGCAGCCCTGGACACGGGGTCTCCTCTGGGGCCAACGTCCTGACTTTC.

The rearrangement links TRBV28 to TRBJ2-1, with D perhaps assigned TRBD1 or TRBD2 (5 bases each). CDR3 length: 13 amino acids. CDR1 is MDHEN, CDR2 SYDVKM, per germline. V was trimmed by 6 bases and J by 12 bases, leaving 18 bases between them. Here the CDR3 reads CASSSWDGTPQFF. The CDR3 DNA sequence: TGTGCCAGCAGCTCATGGGACGGAACTCCGCAGTTCTTC. Full variable domain (outside the CDR3, taken from reference TRBV28 and TRBJ2-1): DVKVTQSSRYLVKRTGEKVFLECVQDMDHENMFWYRQDPGLGLRLIYFSYDVKMKEKGDIPEGYSVSREKKERFSLILESASTNQTSMYLCASSSWDGTPQFFGPGTRLTVL.

The chain couples TRBV20-1 to TRBJ2-7, with 11 bases lining up with TRBD2. CDR1 is DFQATT and CDR2 is SNEGSKA in the germline V gene (reference sequence). V lost 6 bases to trimming and J lost 3 bases; unmatched junction nucleotides: 4. This CDR3 comprises 13 residues. The chain's CDR3 is CSAIAGGGYEQYF. DNA of the CDR3: TGCAGTGCAATAGCGGGAGGGGGCTACGAGCAGTACTTC.

Note on this clonotype: The junction shows a germline mismatch at one end, possibly a read error. The chain uses TRBV20-1 and TRBJ2-1, with 15 bases aligning to TRBD2. CDR3 length equals 16 residues. Germline CDR1 and CDR2: DFQATT and SNEGSKA (reference sequence). CDR3 sequence: CCARAGLAGGYNEQFF. CDR3 DNA: TGCTGTGCTAGAGCCGGACTAGCGGGAGGGTACAATGAGCAGTTCTTC.

This clonotype was seen more than once but under ten times. The chain combines TRBV29-1 with TRBJ2-3; possible D gene TRBD2, 7 bases. This CDR3 has 12 amino acids. Per germline, CDR1 SQVTM and CDR2 ANQGSEA. This chain's CDR3 is CREDRPTDTQYF. The CDR3 DNA reads as TGCCGGGAGGACAGACCCACAGATACGCAGTATTTT.

The chain carries TRBV28 and TRBJ2-1; no clear D. V lost 6 bases and J lost 9, with 12 bases in between. CDR1 is MDHEN, CDR2 SYDVKM, per germline. This CDR3 is 12 amino acids long. CDR3 DNA sequence: TGTGCCAGCAGGGAGCAGGTCGGTGAGCAGTTCTTC. Its translation is CASREQVGEQFF.

The chain links TRBV15 to TRBJ1-1, with no clear D. Trimming left V 5 bases short and J 9 bases short, with 19 bases between. This CDR3 region has 14 residues. CDR1 LNHNV and CDR2 YYDKDF come from the germline V gene (reference sequence). The CDR3 nucleotides are TGTGCCACCAGCCCCGTGACCGGGAGGAATAAAGCTTTCTTT. Translation gives CATSPVTGRNKAFF.

The chain employs TRBV27 and TRBJ2-5; D may be TRBD1 (6 bases). Trimming left V 8 bases short and J 4 bases short, with 8 bases between. CDR1 is MNHEY, CDR2 SMNVEV, per germline (reference sequence). The CDR3 covers 11 residues. The CDR3 DNA reads as TGTGCCAGCGTAGGGGGAGAGACCCAGTACTTC. This encodes CASVGGETQYF.

This clonotype was counted a few times. The chain has TRBV27 and TRBJ1-5; no reliable D call. Germline V gene data show CDR1 as MNHEY and CDR2 as SMNVEV (reference sequence). The CDR3 totals 13 residues. V shed 9 bases and J shed 3 bases, with 12 bases lying between them. The CDR3: CASSVVYNQPQHF. In nucleotides, the CDR3 is TGTGCCAGTAGCGTTGTCTACAATCAGCCCCAGCATTTT.

The rearrangement joins TRBV20-1 to TRBJ2-7; 12 nucleotides line up with TRBD2. The germline V gene has CDR1 DFQATT and CDR2 SNEGSKA (reference sequence). V lost 3 bases to trimming and J lost 6 bases; unmatched junction nucleotides: 9. The CDR3 is 15 amino acids. The CDR3 region is CSARGGLAGPLEQYF. As DNA, the CDR3 is TGCAGTGCTAGGGGAGGACTAGCGGGACCCCTCGAGCAGTACTTC.

This clonotype was seen a handful of times. The chain has TRBV7-8 and TRBJ2-2, with D unresolved. The germline V and J ends were trimmed by 3 bases and 8 bases, with 25 bases remaining between them. The CDR3 sequence is 18 residues long. Germline-derived CDR1 and CDR2 are SGHVS and FQNEAQ. In DNA form, the CDR3 reads TGTGCCAGCAGCTTCAGACGGGCGAACTCTGCCGCCCGGGGGGAGCTGTTTTTT. It translates to CASSFRRANSAARGELFF. Based on the CDR3 plus reference TRBV7-8 and TRBJ2-2, the full variable domain is GAGVSQSPRYKVAKRGQDVALRCDPISGHVSLFWYQQALGQGPEFLTYFQNEAQLDKSGLPSDRFFAERPEGSVSTLKIQRTQQEDSAVYLCASSFRRANSAARGELFFGEGSRLTVL.

The genes are TRBV20-1 and TRBJ2-7; D gene ambiguous. The CDR3 is 14 amino acids. CDR1 DFQATT and CDR2 SNEGSKA come from the germline V gene (reference sequence). Trimming removed 3 bases from V and 3 bases from J, with 15 bases in between. CDR3 nucleotide sequence: TGCAGTGCTAGGGTCCCCCAATTCGGCTACGAGCAGTACTTC. It translates to CSARVPQFGYEQYF.

This clonotype was observed a handful of times. The chain has TRBV3-1 and TRBJ2-4, with D possibly TRBD2 on 6 matching bases. Germline values: CDR1 LGHDT, CDR2 YNNKEL (reference sequence). The CDR3 sequence is 15 residues long. With 0 bases removed from V and 4 bases from J, the gap between germline ends came to 10 bases. CDR3 loop: CASSQERLEKNIQYF. The DNA of the CDR3 is TGTGCCAGCAGCCAAGAAAGACTAGAGAAAAACATTCAGTACTTC.

This clonotype has more than one count but fewer than ten. The J gene is TRBJ1-2, the V gene TRBV12-3 or TRBV12-4; D call uncertain. V was trimmed by 5 bases and J by 4 bases, leaving 17 bases between them. There are 15 residues in the CDR3. CDR3 amino acids: CASSHDLRRGYGYTF. For the CDR3, the DNA is TGTGCCAGCAGTCACGACCTACGGCGGGGCTATGGCTACACCTTC.

The J gene is TRBJ2-2, the V gene TRBV20-1; D uncertain. V was shortened by 3 bases and J by 8 bases, with 10 bases between the two germline ends. Germline lookup yields CDR1 DFQATT and CDR2 SNEGSKA (reference sequence). The CDR3 is 12 amino acids. The CDR3 region is CSARGPAGELFF. The CDR3, as DNA: TGCAGTGCTAGGGGCCCCGCGGGGGAGCTGTTTTTT.

The chain has TRBV29-1 and TRBJ2-2; the match to TRBD1 covers 7 bases. The V gene end was trimmed by 4 bases and the J gene end by 1 base; junction bases not matched to a gene: 3. CDR3 length: 14 residues. Per the germline V gene, CDR1 is SQVTM and CDR2 is ANQGSEA. CDR3 loop: CSVVRGKNTGELFF. In DNA, the CDR3 is TGCAGCGTTGTCAGGGGGAAGAACACCGGGGAGCTGTTTTTT.

The chain joins TRBV20-1 to TRBJ2-3; TRBD2 might be the D (7 bases). CDR1 is DFQATT and CDR2 is SNEGSKA in the germline V gene (reference sequence). This CDR3 comprises 17 residues. The V and J ends lost 1 base and 0 bases respectively, with 17 bases between them. Here the CDR3 DNA reads TGCAGTGCTAGAGGGGGGGCTAGCGGCAGAAGCACAGATACGCAGTATTTT. Protein product: CSARGGASGRSTDTQYF.

CDR3 loop: CASSYAGSGSGAFF. The CDR3 DNA is TGTGCCAGCAGTTACGCAGGGTCGGGGAGTGGAGCTTTCTTT. The chain recombines TRBV6-5 with TRBJ1-1; D perhaps matches TRBD1 (5 bases). The germline V and J ends were trimmed by 2 bases and 10 bases, with 17 bases remaining between them. The germline CDR1 and CDR2 sequences are MNHEY and SVGAGI. The CDR3 has 14 amino acids.

This clonotype was counted a few times. V is TRBV20-1 and J is TRBJ2-1; D is uncertain. The CDR3 has 14 amino acids. With 5 bases removed from V and 4 bases from J, the gap between germline ends came to 15 bases. Per germline, CDR1 DFQATT and CDR2 SNEGSKA (reference sequence). CDR3 sequence: CSADPEQTYNEQFF. Here the CDR3 DNA reads TGCAGTGCTGATCCGGAACAAACATACAATGAGCAGTTCTTC.